This TCR beta chain was sequenced during a study of cytomegalovirus exposure and HLA in healthy donors. The V gene's germline CDR1 is MNHEY and CDR2 SMNVEV (reference sequence). V shed 6 bases and J 7 bases; nucleotides not matched to a gene: 7. CDR3 length: 14 residues. Use of 60 Vbeta and 13 Jbeta primers characterized the PCR. TCRdb's copy holds only in-frame clones and misses some; the assay was immunoSEQ multiplex PCR. In the table there are 120,000 or so clones, approximately 72% of which are singletons. This chain links TRBV27 with TRBJ1-4; 8 positions match TRBD1. This clonotype originated in a woman aged 45-60 years in good health and CMV-seropositive. Sequenced: PBMCs. The CDR3 DNA reads TGTGCCAGCAGCCACGACAGGGGAGGTGAAAAACTGTTTTTT. Translated: CASSHDRGGEKLFF.